These 15 T cell receptor beta chains were sequenced from one sample in a study of long-term antiretroviral therapy in people with HIV (dated by TCRdb to between 2022 and 2023). The immunoSEQ hsTCRB v3.0 assay was used at survey level resolution for TRB variable region sequencing. The table comes from immuneACCESS by way of TCRdb, which keeps in-frame sequences with V and J called. Part of the clones is missing from these tables; in studies checked, under half for an unresolved V gene and the rest for unknown reasons. This sample comprises approximately 17,000 clones, approximately 80% of them detected only once. The ten largest account for roughly a sixth of the sample. This sample comprised unsorted PBMCs, obtained 0.6 years after starting antiretroviral therapy. These receptors all come from a young woman with HIV.

This chain connects TRBV7-9 to TRBJ2-7, with 9 bases matching TRBD2. J was trimmed by 4 bases and V by 5 bases; bases with no gene match: 9. Germline-derived CDR1 and CDR2 are SEHNR and FQNEAQ (reference sequence). The CDR3 covers 15 residues. CDR3 sequence (DNA): TGTGCCAGCAGCCCCAGGGTAGCGGGAGATTACGAGCAGTACTTC. It translates to CASSPRVAGDYEQYF.

This clone was detected only once. The chain joins TRBV9 to TRBJ2-7; D unresolved. This CDR3 is built from 13 residues. V was clipped by 0 bases and J by 3 bases, with 7 bases between them. Germline CDR1 reads SGDLS; CDR2 reads YYNGEE. The CDR3 DNA reads as TGTGCCAGCAGCGTAGCTCCGAGCTACGAGCAGTACTTC. Translating it yields CASSVAPSYEQYF.

The chain couples TRBV5-6 to TRBJ2-2; D is unclear. The CDR3 is 15 residues long. Germline V gene sequence: CDR1 SGHDT, CDR2 YYEEEE. Trimming removed 1 base from V and 7 bases from J, with 14 bases in between. CDR3 sequence: CASSLRLTVDGELFF. The DNA for the CDR3 is TGTGCCAGCAGCTTGAGATTAACTGTGGACGGGGAGCTGTTTTTT. The full variable domain, in which reference TRBV5-6 and TRBJ2-2 provide the parts outside the CDR3, is DAGVTQSPTHLIKTRGQQVTLRCSPKSGHDTVSWYQQALGQGPQFIFQYYEEEERQRGNFPDRFSGHQFPNYSSELNVNALLLGDSALYLCASSLRLTVDGELFFGEGSRLTVL.

V gene TRBV6-6 combines with J gene TRBJ1-2, with TRBD1 matching 10 bases. From germline, CDR1 is MNHNY and CDR2 SVGAGI (reference sequence). V was pared by 5 bases and J by 3 bases, with 6 bases of the junction left unmatched. The CDR3 has 15 amino acids. This CDR3 is CASSPRQGADYGYTF. As DNA, the CDR3 is TGTGCCAGCAGTCCCAGACAGGGGGCGGACTATGGCTACACCTTC.

V usage is TRBV7-6 and J usage is TRBJ1-2, with D tentatively TRBD1 (5 bases). The CDR3 contains 15 residues. The germline gives CDR1 SGHVS, CDR2 FNYEAQ. V was pared by 3 bases and J by 3 bases, with 14 bases between. The CDR3 DNA reads TGTGCCAGCAGCTTCCAGGGAGGTGGGGACTATGGCTACACCTTC. Protein sequence: CASSFQGGGDYGYTF.

By sample fraction, this clone is medium-sized (0.01 to 0.1%). V and J are TRBV7-2 and TRBJ1-1, with D possibly matching TRBD1 (5 bases). The CDR3 is 12 amino acids. Trimming removed 4 bases at V and 11 bases at J, with 14 bases between. Germline values: CDR1 SGHTA, CDR2 FQGNSA. The CDR3 DNA reads as TGTGCCAGCAGCTATGGAGCTGGGGCGGCTTTCTTT. Its protein is CASSYGAGAAFF.

This rearrangement joins TRBV13 to TRBJ1-1, with TRBD1 identical over 8 bases. Germline CDR1 PRHDT, CDR2 FYEKMQ (reference sequence). CDR3 length equals 15 residues. V lost 2 bases to trimming and J lost 7 bases; unmatched junction nucleotides: 9. The CDR3 reads CASSLFQGARGEAFF. The CDR3 DNA is TGTGCCAGCAGCTTATTTCAGGGGGCGCGTGGTGAAGCTTTCTTT.

V and J are TRBV4-3 and TRBJ2-5; 10 positions match TRBD2. V lost 5 bases, J lost 5 bases, and 5 bases stayed unmatched. Germline V gene sequence: CDR1 LGHNA, CDR2 YSLEER. This CDR3 region has 14 residues. CDR3 in amino acids: CASSERGGRETQYF. The CDR3 DNA is TGCGCCAGCAGCGAGCGGGGGGGCCGGGAGACCCAGTACTTC.

J is TRBJ1-1 and V is TRBV7-3; D gene unclear. The CDR3 has 13 residues. V was cut by 5 bases and J by 7 bases, with 14 bases left in between. Germline CDR1 reads SGHTA; CDR2 reads FQGTGA. CDR3 protein: CASSTSAGNEAFF. CDR3 bases: TGTGCCAGCAGCACCTCCGCGGGAAATGAAGCTTTCTTT.

The chain links TRBV27 to TRBJ2-7, with 9 positions matching TRBD1. This CDR3 is 13 amino acids long. The trim removed 8 bases at V and 4 bases at J, leaving 6 bases unmatched. The germline V gene has CDR1 MNHEY and CDR2 SMNVEV (reference sequence). CDR3 loop: CASVDRGGYEQYF. The CDR3 region has the DNA TGTGCCAGCGTTGACAGGGGGGGATACGAGCAGTACTTC.

J is TRBJ1-5 and V is TRBV18; TRBD1 is a possible D gene (5 bases). This CDR3 spans 15 amino acids. Germline-derived CDR1 and CDR2 are KGHSH and LQKENI. V was shortened by 4 bases and J by 1 base, with 11 bases between the two germline ends. The CDR3 region has the DNA TGTGCCAGCTCACTCCAGTCAGGGAGCAATCAGCCCCAGCATTTT. Translated, it gives CASSLQSGSNQPQHF.

This rearrangement joins TRBV7-3 to TRBJ2-7; 7 bases match TRBD2. V lost 1 base to trimming and J lost 3 bases; unmatched junction nucleotides: 3. This CDR3 spans 14 amino acids. In germline, CDR1 is SGHTA, CDR2 FQGTGA. The CDR3 region is CASSLNGGNYEQYF. The CDR3 DNA sequence: TGTGCCAGCAGCTTAAACGGGGGGAACTACGAGCAGTACTTC.

The chain recombines TRBV18 with TRBJ1-1, with a possible D match to TRBD1 (5 bases). This CDR3 contains 16 residues. Germline V gene lookup returns CDR1 KGHSH and CDR2 LQKENI. V was cut by 2 bases and J by 0 bases, with 13 bases left in between. The CDR3 nucleotides are TGTGCCAGCTCACCATTTGACAGTACTATGAACACTGAAGCTTTCTTT. This sequence encodes CASSPFDSTMNTEAFF.

The rearrangement joins TRBV5-1 to TRBJ2-2; D may be TRBD2 (6 bases). This CDR3 has 14 residues. The germline V gene has CDR1 SGHRS and CDR2 YFSETQ. The V end was cut by 0 bases, the J end by 6 bases, with 9 bases between. Here the CDR3 DNA reads TGCGCCAGCAGCTTGGCCGGGGGATCCGGGGAGCTGTTTTTT. This codes for CASSLAGGSGELFF.

The gene calls are TRBV27 and TRBJ2-2; 13 positions agree with TRBD2. This CDR3 has 16 residues. After removal of 5 bases from V and 6 bases from J, the junction contained 6 bases not matched to a gene. CDR1 is MNHEY and CDR2 is SMNVEV in the germline V gene (reference sequence). For the CDR3, the DNA is TGTGCCAGCAGTCCGGGACTAGCGGGACGGTCCGGGGAGCTGTTTTTT. This encodes CASSPGLAGRSGELFF.